Below are 19 T cell receptor beta chains sequenced from a single sample in a study of intratumoral heterogeneity in liver cancer. Assay: immunoSEQ multiplex PCR; the TCRdb copy retains only in-frame clones and omits some. This sample carries about 3,000 clones, 71% of them seen once, and the ten largest clones take about 47%. Multiple geographically separated regions of the hepatocellular carcinoma nodule were sampled separately. The sample was tumor tissue, taken before any cancer treatment. These receptors came from a woman aged 70-85 years with hepatocellular carcinoma.

V usage is TRBV6-1 and J usage is TRBJ1-2, with a possible D match to TRBD1 (5 bases). The V and J ends lost 0 bases and 7 bases respectively, with 12 bases between them. Germline CDR1 is MNHNS and CDR2 is SASEGT. This CDR3 has 14 residues. The CDR3: CASSEAQGYSGYTF. Written as DNA, the CDR3 is TGTGCCAGCAGTGAAGCCCAGGGTTATTCTGGCTACACCTTC.

This clone was observed a handful of times. The rearrangement links TRBV20-1 to TRBJ1-5; D call uncertain. This CDR3 contains 13 residues. V shed 3 bases and J shed 3 bases, with 9 bases lying between them. Germline V CDR1 and CDR2: DFQATT, SNEGSKA (reference sequence). Here the CDR3 reads CSASSAYNQPQHF. Here the CDR3 DNA reads TGCAGTGCTAGTTCGGCGTACAATCAGCCCCAGCATTTT.

This chain joins TRBV28 and TRBJ1-4, with D tentatively TRBD1 (6 bases). The V end was cut by 5 bases, the J end by 8 bases, with 21 bases between. This CDR3 has 16 amino acids. Germline values: CDR1 MDHEN, CDR2 SYDVKM. The DNA for the CDR3 is TGTGCCAGCAGTCCCCTTTCGGGGGCGATGTCGGAAAAACTGTTTTTT. This gives the protein CASSPLSGAMSEKLFF. The entire variable domain, with the rest obtained from reference TRBV28 and TRBJ1-4, is as follows: DVKVTQSSRYLVKRTGEKVFLECVQDMDHENMFWYRQDPGLGLRLIYFSYDVKMKEKGDIPEGYSVSREKKERFSLILESASTNQTSMYLCASSPLSGAMSEKLFFGSGTQLSVL.

This clone was seen only a few times. The gene calls are TRBV7-2 and TRBJ2-2; 10 bases are a match to TRBD1. V was pared by 2 bases and J by 6 bases, with 9 bases of the junction left unmatched. The germline CDR1 and CDR2 sequences are SGHTA and FQGNSA. There are 17 residues in the CDR3. Written as DNA, the CDR3 is TGTGCCAGCAGCTTACGACAGGGGGCGACCTTTGCCGGGGAGCTGTTTTTT. Residues: CASSLRQGATFAGELFF.

In this sample, this clone is large. The chain recombines TRBV7-9 with TRBJ2-5, with 7 positions matching TRBD2. The CDR3 loop spans 14 amino acids. After removal of 4 bases from V and 3 bases from J, the junction contained 5 bases not matched to a gene. Germline V lookup: CDR1 SEHNR, CDR2 FQNEAQ (reference sequence). The CDR3, as DNA: TGTGCCAGCAGCTACAGAAGCGGGAAAGAGACCCAGTACTTC. It specifies CASSYRSGKETQYF.

In its sample, this clone is medium-sized. CDR3 in amino acids: CASSFPTRTGKNGYTF. As DNA, the CDR3 is TGTGCCAGCAGTTTCCCCACCCGGACAGGGAAAAATGGCTACACCTTC. This chain connects TRBV28 to TRBJ1-2; 8 positions agree with TRBD1. Losses at the gene ends were 3 bases for V and 6 bases for J; bases not matched to a gene: 12. The CDR3 spans 16 residues. The germline V gene has CDR1 MDHEN and CDR2 SYDVKM.

The J gene is TRBJ1-5, the V gene TRBV28; perhaps TRBD1 as D (5 bases). The CDR3 length is 16 residues. V gave up 6 bases and J gave up 2 bases, with 17 bases separating them. Germline values: CDR1 MDHEN, CDR2 SYDVKM. CDR3 in amino acids: CASSLKGVYRNQPQHF. In DNA form, the CDR3 reads TGTGCCAGCAGCCTTAAAGGGGTCTACCGCAATCAGCCCCAGCATTTT.

Concerning this clone: The germline gene is not matched at one end of the junction; a read error may be the cause. The chain joins TRBV5-4 to TRBJ2-3; D is possibly TRBD1 (6 bases). The CDR3 runs to 14 residues. Germline assignment: CDR1 SGHNT and CDR2 YYREEE (reference sequence). The CDR3 is CASTLWGLPDTQYF. The CDR3 DNA is TGTGCCAGCACCTTGTGGGGGCTTCCAGATACGCAGTATTTT.

With respect to this clone: In this CDR3 the conserved last residue, phenylalanine or tryptophan, is missing, so a read error is likely. The limits of the CDR3 on the DNA are not certain, so only TCRdb's listed CDR3 is given. The V gene is TRBV21-1, the J gene TRBJ2-4. TRBV21-1 constitutes a pseudogene. The CDR3 is made up of 9 amino acids, end residues included. The CDR3 loop reads CASKRSPPI.

Points on this clone: Other DNA sequences in this sample translate to the same CDR3. The chain combines TRBV28 with TRBJ2-2; D gene uncertain. Per germline, CDR1 MDHEN and CDR2 SYDVKM. V was trimmed by 3 bases and J by 4 bases, leaving 6 bases between them. CDR3 length: 13 residues. The CDR3 sequence is CASSLFGTGELFF. CDR3 bases: TGTGCCAGCAGTTTGTTTGGCACCGGGGAGCTGTTTTTT.

This rearrangement joins TRBV6-4 to TRBJ2-3; perhaps TRBD1 as D (5 bases). From germline, CDR1 is MRHNA and CDR2 SNTAGT. The ends were cut back, 0 bases at V and 2 bases at J, with 9 bases in the middle. This CDR3 comprises 15 residues. CDR3 sequence (DNA): TGTGCCAGCAGTGACTCGAGCAGGGACACAGATACGCAGTATTTT. Amino acids: CASSDSSRDTDTQYF.

This chain uses TRBV7-2 with TRBJ1-4; 9 bases map to TRBD1. The germline V gene has CDR1 SGHTA and CDR2 FQGNSA. The V and J ends lost 4 bases and 8 bases, in that order; junction bases with no gene match: 2. This CDR3 is 13 amino acids long. CDR3 sequence (DNA): TGTGCCAGCAGCTGGACAGGGGTCGAAAAACTGTTTTTT. Translating it yields CASSWTGVEKLFF.

This chain connects TRBV6-1 to TRBJ1-5, with D possibly matching TRBD1 (5 bases). Trimming removed 3 bases at V and 1 base at J, with 10 bases between. The CDR3 is 15 residues long. CDR1 MNHNS and CDR2 SASEGT come from the germline V gene. The CDR3 region has the DNA TGTGCCAGCAGTGACGGGGGTGGGAGCAATCAGCCCCAGCATTTT. Encoded protein: CASSDGGGSNQPQHF.

In the case of this clone: The same CDR3 can be traced to other DNA sequences in this sample. This chain connects TRBV7-9 to TRBJ2-7, with D uncertain. The germline V gene has CDR1 SEHNR and CDR2 FQNEAQ (reference sequence). This CDR3 is built from 13 residues. The germline V and J ends were trimmed by 1 base and 3 bases, with 7 bases remaining between them. CDR3 coding DNA: TGTGCCAGCAGCTTAGGAGACGGCTACGAGCAGTACTTC. This codes for CASSLGDGYEQYF. Full variable domain (remainder filled in from reference TRBV7-9 and TRBJ2-7): DTGVSQNPRHKITKRGQNVTFRCDPISEHNRLYWYRQTLGQGPEFLTYFQNEAQLEKSRLLSDRFSAERPKGSFSTLEIQRTEQGDSAMYLCASSLGDGYEQYFGPGTRLTVT.

This clone was observed once. The chain carries TRBV6-1 and TRBJ2-1; TRBD2 might be the D (7 bases). The CDR3 consists of 18 residues. V lost 2 bases, J lost 7 bases, and 24 bases lay in between. Germline-derived CDR1 and CDR2 are MNHNS and SASEGT. CDR3 sequence reads: CASSELGGVPQGKNEQFF. CDR3 DNA: TGTGCCAGCAGTGAATTAGGGGGGGTCCCCCAGGGCAAAAATGAGCAGTTCTTC.

A single count supports this clone. The CDR3, as DNA: TGTGCCAGCAGCCAAGAAGACACCGGGGGGTACTACGAGCAGTACTTC. It is translated as CASSQEDTGGYYEQYF. The chain links TRBV4-2 to TRBJ2-7; TRBD2 matches 7 bases. Trimming at V came to 0 bases and at J to 3 bases, leaving 8 bases not matched to a gene. The CDR3 contains 16 residues. The germline CDR1 and CDR2 sequences are LGHNA and YNFKEQ.

The rearrangement links TRBV28 to TRBJ1-2; D unresolved. Trimming left V 6 bases short and J 4 bases short, with 6 bases between. The germline V gene encodes CDR1 MDHEN and CDR2 SYDVKM. There are 11 residues in the CDR3. CDR3 residues: CASSSTYGYTF. The CDR3 nucleotides are TGTGCCAGCAGCTCCACCTATGGCTACACCTTC.

The V gene is TRBV5-1, the J gene TRBJ2-2; unclear D gene. Germline CDR1 SGHRS, CDR2 YFSETQ. The CDR3 has 14 residues. V gave up 2 bases and J gave up 3 bases, with 8 bases separating them. CDR3 residues: CASSFDSYTGELFF. The CDR3 region has the DNA TGCGCCAGCAGCTTTGACTCGTACACCGGGGAGCTGTTTTTT.

The genes are TRBV5-1 and TRBJ2-7; tentative D call: TRBD2 (6 bases). CDR1 and CDR2 (germline): SGHRS, YFSETQ. Between the trimmed V and J ends, which lost 4 bases and 3 bases, there was a span of 20 bases. The length of the CDR3 is 16 residues. CDR3 amino acids: CASSPSGGTEYYEQYF. For the CDR3, the DNA is TGCGCCAGCAGCCCCTCCGGCGGGACGGAATACTACGAGCAGTACTTC.